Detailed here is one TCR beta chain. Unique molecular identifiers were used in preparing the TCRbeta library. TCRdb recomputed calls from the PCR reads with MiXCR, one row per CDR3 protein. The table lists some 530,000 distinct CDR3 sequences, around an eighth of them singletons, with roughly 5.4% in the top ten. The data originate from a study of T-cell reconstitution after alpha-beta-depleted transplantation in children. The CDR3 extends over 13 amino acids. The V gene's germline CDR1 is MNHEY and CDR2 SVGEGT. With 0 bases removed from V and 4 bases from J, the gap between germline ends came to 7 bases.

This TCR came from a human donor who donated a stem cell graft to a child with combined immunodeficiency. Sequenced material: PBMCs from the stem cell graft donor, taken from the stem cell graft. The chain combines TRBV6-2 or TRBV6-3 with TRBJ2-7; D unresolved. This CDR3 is CASSYSQEYEQYF. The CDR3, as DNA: TGTGCCAGCAGTTACTCCCAGGAGTACGAGCAGTACTTC.